This T cell receptor (beta chain) was sequenced during a study of blood T cell repertoires in COVID-19. Trimming cost V 0 bases and J 1 base, with 9 bases left between them. CDR3 length: 15 amino acids. Germline CDR1 SGHRS, CDR2 YFSETQ. Libraries were prepared by immunoSEQ multiplex PCR; TCRdb keeps only in-frame clonotypes and omits some of them. The data contain some 150,000 clones, approximately 80% of them singletons. The source is a woman aged 45-65 years who had recovered from COVID-19. Sequencing was performed on PBMCs or T cells enriched from blood (not recorded which). The V gene is TRBV5-1, the J gene TRBJ2-3; TRBD2 might be the D (6 bases). The CDR3 protein is CASSLGSSGTDTQYF. DNA of the CDR3: TGCGCCAGCAGCTTGGGTTCTAGCGGCACAGATACGCAGTATTTT.